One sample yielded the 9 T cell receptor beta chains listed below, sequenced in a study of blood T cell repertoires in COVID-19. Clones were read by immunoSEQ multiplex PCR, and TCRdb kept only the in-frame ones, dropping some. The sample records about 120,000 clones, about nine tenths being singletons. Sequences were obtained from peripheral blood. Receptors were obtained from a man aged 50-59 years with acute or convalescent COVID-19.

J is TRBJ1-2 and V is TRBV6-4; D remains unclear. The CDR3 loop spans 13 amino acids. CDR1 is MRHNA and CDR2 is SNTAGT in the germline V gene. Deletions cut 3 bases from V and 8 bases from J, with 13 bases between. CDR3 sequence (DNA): TGTGCCAGCAGTGAACAGCTCGGCAAAGGCTACACCTTC. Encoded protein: CASSEQLGKGYTF.

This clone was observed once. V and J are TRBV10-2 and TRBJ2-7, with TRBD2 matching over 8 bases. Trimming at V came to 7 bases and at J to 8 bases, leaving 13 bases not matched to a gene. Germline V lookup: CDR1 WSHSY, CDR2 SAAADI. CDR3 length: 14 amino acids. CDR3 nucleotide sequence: TGCGCCAGCACCCATAGCGGGAAGTCGGCGCAGCAGTACTTC. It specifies CASTHSGKSAQQYF.

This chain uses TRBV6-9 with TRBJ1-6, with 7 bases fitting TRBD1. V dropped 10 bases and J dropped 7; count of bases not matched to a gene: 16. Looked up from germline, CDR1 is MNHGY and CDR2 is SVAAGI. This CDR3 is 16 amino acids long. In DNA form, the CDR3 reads TGTGCCATCCACCAGCAGGGGGTTTACAGCAATTCACCCCTCCACTTT. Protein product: CAIHQQGVYSNSPLHF.

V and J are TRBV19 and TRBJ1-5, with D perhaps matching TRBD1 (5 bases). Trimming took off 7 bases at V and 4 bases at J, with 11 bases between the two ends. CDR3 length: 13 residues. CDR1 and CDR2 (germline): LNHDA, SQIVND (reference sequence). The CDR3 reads CASTTELNQPQHF. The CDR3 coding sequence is TGTGCCAGTACGACAGAACTTAATCAGCCCCAGCATTTT.

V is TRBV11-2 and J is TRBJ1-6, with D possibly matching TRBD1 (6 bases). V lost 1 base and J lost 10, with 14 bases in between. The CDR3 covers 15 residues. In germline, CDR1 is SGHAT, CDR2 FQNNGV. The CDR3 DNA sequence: TGTGCCAGCAGCTTAGTGGCTGGGGACATGTCACCCCTCCACTTT. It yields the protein CASSLVAGDMSPLHF.

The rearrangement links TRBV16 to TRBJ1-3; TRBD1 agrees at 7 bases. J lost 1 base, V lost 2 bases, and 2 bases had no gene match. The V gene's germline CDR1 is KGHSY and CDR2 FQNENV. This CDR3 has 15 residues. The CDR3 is CASSQDRVSGNTIYF. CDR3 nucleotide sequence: TGTGCCAGCAGCCAAGACAGGGTATCTGGAAACACCATATATTTT.

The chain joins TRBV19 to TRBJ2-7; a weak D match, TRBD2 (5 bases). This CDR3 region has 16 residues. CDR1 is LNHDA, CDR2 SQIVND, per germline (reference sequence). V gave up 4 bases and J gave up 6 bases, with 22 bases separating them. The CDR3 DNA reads TGTGCCAGTAGTACACTACCTCACGGGGTATTGGGCGAGCAGTACTTC. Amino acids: CASSTLPHGVLGEQYF.

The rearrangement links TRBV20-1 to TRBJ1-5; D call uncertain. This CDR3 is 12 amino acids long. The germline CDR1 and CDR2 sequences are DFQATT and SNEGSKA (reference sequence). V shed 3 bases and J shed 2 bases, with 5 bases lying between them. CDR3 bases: TGCAGTGCTAGTAGAGGCAATCAGCCCCAGCATTTT. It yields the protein CSASRGNQPQHF.

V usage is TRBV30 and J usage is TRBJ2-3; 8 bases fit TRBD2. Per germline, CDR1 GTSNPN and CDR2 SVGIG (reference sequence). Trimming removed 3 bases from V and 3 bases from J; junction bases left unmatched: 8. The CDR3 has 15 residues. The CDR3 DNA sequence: TGTGCCTGGAGCCCGCGGGGCGGGGGGACAGATACGCAGTATTTT. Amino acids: CAWSPRGGGTDTQYF.